One sample yielded the 18 T cell receptor beta chains listed below, sequenced in a study of T-cell memory formation after mild COVID-19. Each CDR3 protein is one row after TCRdb ran MiXCR on the 5' RACE reads. The repertoire holds a few hundred thousand distinct CDR3 sequences, with 25% to 30% as singletons. Sample: PBMCs or a T cell subset sorted from them (not recorded which). The receptors were gathered from an adult woman who had mild COVID-19 (a few samples of this study predate the infection). Cell type and time point are not known.

This clonotype has a handful of counts. The CDR3 spells CASSQALPSVDEQFF. CDR3 DNA: TGTGCCAGCAGCCAAGCCCTACCGAGCGTCGATGAGCAGTTCTTC. The gene calls are TRBV14 and TRBJ2-1; D gene ambiguous. Deletions cut 1 base from V and 8 bases from J, with 15 bases between. The CDR3 totals 15 residues. The germline V gene has CDR1 SGHDN and CDR2 FVKESK.

The chain combines TRBV9 with TRBJ2-1, with 13 bases aligning to TRBD2. The V gene's germline CDR1 is SGDLS and CDR2 YYNGEE. V lost 4 bases, J lost 8 bases, and 9 bases stayed unmatched. This CDR3 contains 16 residues. CDR3 in DNA: TGTGCCAGCAGCCAATCACCGGGACTAGCGGGATATGAGCAGTTCTTC. This translates into CASSQSPGLAGYEQFF. The full variable domain, in which reference TRBV9 and TRBJ2-1 provide the parts outside the CDR3, is DSGVTQTPKHLITATGQRVTLRCSPRSGDLSVYWYQQSLDQGLQFLIQYYNGEERAKGNILERFSAQQFPDLHSELNLSSLELGDSALYFCASSQSPGLAGYEQFFGPGTRLTVL.

This clonotype was observed at least ten times. DNA of the CDR3: TGTGCCAGCAGCCTCATAGCGGGAGTCGTGAACACCGGGGAGCTGTTTTTT. Residues: CASSLIAGVVNTGELFF. This sequence joins TRBV7-2 and TRBJ2-2, with TRBD2 matching 9 bases. Trimming took 5 bases from V and 1 from J; bases not matched to a gene: 8. Germline CDR1 SGHTA, CDR2 FQGNSA. This CDR3 has 17 residues.

V gene TRBV24-1 combines with J gene TRBJ2-5, with 8 bases matching TRBD1. CDR3 length equals 16 residues. Per the germline V gene, CDR1 is KGHDR and CDR2 is SFDVKD. The J segment lost 3 bases and the V segment lost 2 bases, leaving 7 bases of the junction unmatched. The CDR3 sequence: CATSDYPSTGEETQYF. In nucleotides, the CDR3 is TGTGCCACCAGTGATTACCCTTCGACAGGGGAAGAGACCCAGTACTTC.

The V gene is TRBV6-5, the J gene TRBJ2-1; tentatively, D is TRBD2 (6 bases). Trimming removed 7 bases at V and 2 bases at J, with 12 bases between. Germline CDR1 is MNHEY and CDR2 is SVGAGI. The CDR3 spans 14 residues. The CDR3 nucleotides are TGTGCCAGCACCTGGCGGGGCGCCTACAATGAGCAGTTCTTC. It yields the protein CASTWRGAYNEQFF.

J is TRBJ2-5 and V is TRBV7-8; D gene uncertain. Germline-derived CDR1 and CDR2 are SGHVS and FQNEAQ. The CDR3 has 14 amino acids. V lost 4 bases and J lost 5, with 14 bases in between. The CDR3 DNA sequence: TGTGCCAGCAGCTCCGGGCCTCCCGGGGAGACCCAGTACTTC. Translation gives CASSSGPPGETQYF.

There are a few counts of this clonotype. The V gene is TRBV10-3, the J gene TRBJ1-1; 10 nucleotides line up with TRBD1. V trimming: 2 bases; J trimming: 10 bases; junction bases outside the gene matches: 1. The germline gives CDR1 ENHRY, CDR2 SYGVKD. This CDR3 region has 12 residues. Here the CDR3 DNA reads TGTGCCATCAGTGAGGGACAGGGGGGAGCTTTCTTT. Its translation: CAISEGQGGAFF.

Only a few counts were recorded for this clonotype. The genes are TRBV20-1 and TRBJ1-1, with a tentative D call TRBD1 (5 bases). This CDR3 comprises 13 residues. CDR1 and CDR2 (germline): DFQATT, SNEGSKA (reference sequence). V shed 6 bases and J shed 4 bases, with 15 bases lying between them. This chain's CDR3 is CSAGTGGVTEAFF. The CDR3 DNA reads TGCAGTGCCGGGACCGGGGGGGTCACTGAAGCTTTCTTT.

This clonotype appeared a few times. This CDR3 reads CASSLWGTSSTDTQYF. The CDR3 region has the DNA TGTGCCAGCAGCTTATGGGGGACCTCTAGCACAGATACGCAGTATTTT. The chain is built from TRBV7-2 and TRBJ2-3; D assignment may be TRBD1 or TRBD2 (5 bases each). The CDR3 has 16 amino acids. CDR1 and CDR2 from the germline V gene are SGHTA and FQGNSA. V dropped 2 bases and J dropped 0 bases, with 12 bases sitting between them.

The V gene is TRBV29-1, the J gene TRBJ2-7; 7 bases are shared with TRBD1. In germline, CDR1 is SQVTM, CDR2 ANQGSEA. V lost 3 bases and J lost 8; bases outside the gene matches: 13. The CDR3 sequence is 14 residues long. CDR3 nucleotides: TGCAGCGTTGAGATGCCGGGACAGAGTCCTCAGCAGTACTTC. Translating gives CSVEMPGQSPQQYF.

There are a few counts of this clonotype. The rearrangement links TRBV5-1 to TRBJ2-5; D is uncertain. The CDR3 covers 16 residues. Germline-derived CDR1 and CDR2 are SGHRS and YFSETQ. Trimming cost V 0 bases and J 3 bases, with 15 bases left between them. CDR3 sequence: CASSLEGPGWEETQYF. CDR3 nucleotides: TGCGCCAGCAGCTTGGAAGGCCCCGGTTGGGAAGAGACCCAGTACTTC.

The chain employs TRBV12-3 or TRBV12-4 and TRBJ2-1; 7 bases align to TRBD2. The ends lost 0 bases at V and 0 bases at J; junction bases unmatched: 8. This CDR3 comprises 18 residues. The CDR3 loop is CASSLAGLAVSSYNEQFF. The CDR3 DNA is TGTGCCAGCAGTTTAGCCGGTCTAGCGGTCAGCTCCTACAATGAGCAGTTCTTC.

The rearrangement joins TRBV15 to TRBJ1-1; TRBD1 matches 9 bases. Germline lookup yields CDR1 LNHNV and CDR2 YYDKDF (reference sequence). The length of the CDR3 is 14 residues. V trimming: 4 bases; J trimming: 4 bases; junction bases outside the gene matches: 4. The CDR3 here is CATSKGQGFTEAFF. CDR3 nucleotides: TGTGCCACCAGCAAGGGACAGGGTTTCACTGAAGCTTTCTTT.

The rearrangement joins TRBV7-9 to TRBJ2-1; 7 bases are shared with TRBD1. This CDR3 has 12 amino acids. Trimming removed 6 bases from V and 14 bases from J; junction bases left unmatched: 10. From germline, CDR1 is SEHNR and CDR2 FQNEAQ (reference sequence). The CDR3 sequence is CASSTGDPSKFF. The DNA for the CDR3 is TGTGCCAGCAGTACAGGGGACCCTAGTAAGTTCTTC.

The chain joins TRBV20-1 to TRBJ1-6, with 7 bases aligning to TRBD1. The CDR3 contains 14 residues. Germline-derived CDR1 and CDR2 are DFQATT and SNEGSKA (reference sequence). V trimming: 3 bases; J trimming: 5 bases; junction bases outside the gene matches: 4. CDR3 region: CSASGGTDNSPLHF. The CDR3 nucleotides are TGCAGTGCTAGCGGCGGGACAGATAATTCACCCCTCCACTTT.

This clonotype was recorded a few times. The chain carries TRBV18 and TRBJ1-1, with D perhaps TRBD1 (5 bases). This CDR3 is 13 amino acids long. V was pared by 8 bases and J by 3 bases, with 13 bases between. Germline assignment: CDR1 KGHSH and CDR2 LQKENI. The CDR3 loop reads CASTLQGDTEAFF. The CDR3 DNA follows: TGTGCCAGCACCCTCCAGGGAGACACTGAAGCTTTCTTT.

This clonotype was counted once. The gene calls are TRBV6-6 and TRBJ1-1, with D hard to call. The germline V gene has CDR1 MNHNY and CDR2 SVGAGI (reference sequence). The CDR3 consists of 14 residues. V was pared by 2 bases and J by 4 bases, with 11 bases between. The CDR3 DNA sequence: TGTGCCAGCAGTTACAGACGGGAGGTCACTGAAGCTTTCTTT. As protein: CASSYRREVTEAFF.

The chain uses TRBV12-3 or TRBV12-4 and TRBJ2-1; 12 bases align to TRBD2. The CDR3 length is 15 residues. V lost 5 bases to trimming and J lost 10 bases; unmatched junction nucleotides: 9. CDR3 in DNA: TGTGCCAGCAGTGCTAGCGGGGGGGCCCTCGGGGAGCAGTTCTTC. Translated: CASSASGGALGEQFF.